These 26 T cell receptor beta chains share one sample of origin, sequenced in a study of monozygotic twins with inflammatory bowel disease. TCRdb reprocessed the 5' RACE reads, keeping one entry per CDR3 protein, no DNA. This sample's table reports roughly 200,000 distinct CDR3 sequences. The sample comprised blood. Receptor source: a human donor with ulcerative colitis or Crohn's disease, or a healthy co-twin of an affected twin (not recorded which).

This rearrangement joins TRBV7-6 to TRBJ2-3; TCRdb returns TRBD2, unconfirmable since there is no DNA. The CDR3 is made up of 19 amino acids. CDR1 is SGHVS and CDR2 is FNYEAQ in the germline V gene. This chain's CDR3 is CASSLRGQRGYTSTDTQYF.

The chain's CDR3 is CASSLDLGDPYEQYF. This chain uses TRBV11-2 with TRBJ2-7; absent DNA, TCRdb's TRBD1 call cannot be checked. CDR3 length: 15 amino acids. Germline V gene sequence: CDR1 SGHAT, CDR2 FQNNGV.

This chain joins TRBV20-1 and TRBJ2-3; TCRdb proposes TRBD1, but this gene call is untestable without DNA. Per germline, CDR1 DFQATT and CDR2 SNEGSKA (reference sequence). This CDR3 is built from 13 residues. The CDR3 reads CSGGGNMWDTQYF.

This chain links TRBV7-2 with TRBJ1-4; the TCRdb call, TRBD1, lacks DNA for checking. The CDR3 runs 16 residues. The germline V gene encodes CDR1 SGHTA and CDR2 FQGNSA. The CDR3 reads CASSTRQGDLSEKLFF.

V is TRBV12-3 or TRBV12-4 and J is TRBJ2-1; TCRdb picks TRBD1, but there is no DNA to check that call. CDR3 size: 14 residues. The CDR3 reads CASRPSAGGYEQFF.

The CDR3 spells CASSPRGYYTEAFF. The chain links TRBV12-3 or TRBV12-4 to TRBJ1-1; the TRBD1 assignment by TCRdb is unverifiable without DNA. The CDR3 extends over 14 amino acids.

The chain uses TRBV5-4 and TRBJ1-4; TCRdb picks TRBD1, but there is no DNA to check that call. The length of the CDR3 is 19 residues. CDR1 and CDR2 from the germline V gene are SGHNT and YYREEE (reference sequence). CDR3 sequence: CASSLGQGVVVATNEKLFF.

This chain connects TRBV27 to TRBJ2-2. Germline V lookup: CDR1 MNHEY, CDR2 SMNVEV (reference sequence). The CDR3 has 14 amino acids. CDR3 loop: CASLLSGSTGELFF.

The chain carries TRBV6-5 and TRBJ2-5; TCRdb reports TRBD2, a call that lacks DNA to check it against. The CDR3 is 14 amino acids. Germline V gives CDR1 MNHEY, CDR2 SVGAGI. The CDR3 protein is CASSWTSPQETQYF.

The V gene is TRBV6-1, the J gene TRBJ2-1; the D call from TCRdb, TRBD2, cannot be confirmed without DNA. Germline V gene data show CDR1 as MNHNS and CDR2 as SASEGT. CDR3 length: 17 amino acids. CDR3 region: CASRKVFSGGAYNEQFF.

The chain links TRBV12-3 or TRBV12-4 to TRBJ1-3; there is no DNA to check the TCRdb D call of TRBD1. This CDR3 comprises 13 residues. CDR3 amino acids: CASRGEIGNTIYF.

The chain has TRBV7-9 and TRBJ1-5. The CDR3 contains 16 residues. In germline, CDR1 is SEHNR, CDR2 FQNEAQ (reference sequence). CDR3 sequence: CASSLDVLGFNQPQHF. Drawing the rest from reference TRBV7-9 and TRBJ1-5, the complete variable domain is DTGVSQNPRHKITKRGQNVTFRCDPISEHNRLYWYRQTLGQGPEFLTYFQNEAQLEKSRLLSDRFSAERPKGSFSTLEIQRTEQGDSAMYLCASSLDVLGFNQPQHFGDGTRLSIL.

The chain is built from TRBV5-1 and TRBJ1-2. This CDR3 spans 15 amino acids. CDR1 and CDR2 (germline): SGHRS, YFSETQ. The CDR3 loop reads CASSLGQLELHGYTF.

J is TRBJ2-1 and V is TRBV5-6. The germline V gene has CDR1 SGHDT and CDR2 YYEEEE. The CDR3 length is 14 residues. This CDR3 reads CASSGKVVYNEQFF.

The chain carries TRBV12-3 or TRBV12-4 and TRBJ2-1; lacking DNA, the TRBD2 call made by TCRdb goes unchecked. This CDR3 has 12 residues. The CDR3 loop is CASSRLAGEQFF.

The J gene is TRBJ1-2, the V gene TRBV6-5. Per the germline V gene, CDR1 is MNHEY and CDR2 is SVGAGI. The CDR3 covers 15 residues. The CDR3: CASSYSSGEVNGYTF.

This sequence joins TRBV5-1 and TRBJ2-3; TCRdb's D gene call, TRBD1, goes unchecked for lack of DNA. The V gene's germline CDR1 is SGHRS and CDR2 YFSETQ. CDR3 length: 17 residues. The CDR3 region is CASSLGQGVWSADTQYF.

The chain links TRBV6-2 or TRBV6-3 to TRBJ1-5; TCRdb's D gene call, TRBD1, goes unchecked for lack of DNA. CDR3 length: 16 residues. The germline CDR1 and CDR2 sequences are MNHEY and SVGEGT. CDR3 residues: CASSYRGGIGNQPQHF.

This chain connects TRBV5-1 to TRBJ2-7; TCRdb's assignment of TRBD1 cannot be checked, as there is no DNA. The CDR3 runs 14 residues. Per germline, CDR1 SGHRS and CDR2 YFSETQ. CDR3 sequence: CASSVGQGDYEQYF.

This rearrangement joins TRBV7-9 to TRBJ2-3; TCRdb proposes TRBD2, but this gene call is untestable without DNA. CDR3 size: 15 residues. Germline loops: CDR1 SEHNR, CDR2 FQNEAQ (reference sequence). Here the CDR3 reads CASSFLAGGTDTQYF.

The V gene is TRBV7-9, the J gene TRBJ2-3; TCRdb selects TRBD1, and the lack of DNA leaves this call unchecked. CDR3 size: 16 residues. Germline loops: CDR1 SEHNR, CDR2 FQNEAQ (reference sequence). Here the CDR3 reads CASSARTGISTDTQYF.

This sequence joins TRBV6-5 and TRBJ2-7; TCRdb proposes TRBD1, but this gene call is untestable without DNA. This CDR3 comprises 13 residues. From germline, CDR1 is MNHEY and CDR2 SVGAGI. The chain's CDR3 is CASRDRGPYEQYF.

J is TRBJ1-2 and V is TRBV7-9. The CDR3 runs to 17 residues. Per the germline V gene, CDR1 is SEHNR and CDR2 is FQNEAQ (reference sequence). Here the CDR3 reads CASSFSFLGVPNYGYTF.

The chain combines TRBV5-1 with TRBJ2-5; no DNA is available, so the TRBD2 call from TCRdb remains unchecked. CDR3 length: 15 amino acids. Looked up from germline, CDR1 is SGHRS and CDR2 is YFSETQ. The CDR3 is CASSYLGPVGETQYF.

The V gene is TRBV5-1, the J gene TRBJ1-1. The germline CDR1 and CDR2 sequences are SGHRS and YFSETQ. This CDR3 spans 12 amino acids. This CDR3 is CASSLDETEAFF. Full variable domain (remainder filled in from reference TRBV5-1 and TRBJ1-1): KAGVTQTPRYLIKTRGQQVTLSCSPISGHRSVSWYQQTPGQGLQFLFEYFSETQRNKGNFPGRFSGRQFSNSRSEMNVSTLELGDSALYLCASSLDETEAFFGQGTRLTVV.

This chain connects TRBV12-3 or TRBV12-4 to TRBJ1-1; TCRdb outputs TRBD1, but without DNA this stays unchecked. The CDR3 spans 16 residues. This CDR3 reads CASSSQWGLGNTEAFF.